Presented here are 22 T cell receptor beta chains from one specimen sequenced in a study of tissue T cells after allogeneic stem cell transplantation. Generated by immunoSEQ multiplex PCR, the TCRdb table keeps only in-frame clones and is missing some. The sample yields about 7,800 clones, 35% to 60% seen once. As to time point: mouse harvest day 7 after allogeneic transplant. Each mouse received 10^7 T-cell-depleted marrow cells plus 10^6 splenic CD5+ T cells by tail vein. Sequenced sample: gut tissue. The receptors stem from a female BALB/c mouse given C57BL/6 T cells with graft-versus-host disease after an allogeneic hematopoietic cell transplant.

This clone was seen a handful of times. The listed genes are named as in mouse. Read coverage stops 1 residue before the CDR3 terminus; the germline J gene supplies the remainder. The chain uses TRBV13-2 and TRBJ1-1; D is ambiguous. The CDR3 contains 13 residues. V shed 0 bases and J shed 8 bases, with 11 bases lying between them. Germline-derived CDR1 and CDR2 are NNHNN and SYGAGS (reference sequence). CDR3 DNA (partial): TGTGCCAGCGGTGATGCGAAGGGTGGGGAAGTCTTC. Protein: CASGDAKGGEVF. The whole CDR3 sequence is CASGDAKGGEVFF.

To note about this clone: Mouse gene names apply. CDR3 DNA, as far as it was read: TGTGCCAGCAGCCCCGGGACTGGGACAAACACCTTGTAC. It yields the protein CASSPGTGTNTLY. The CDR3 in full is CASSPGTGTNTLYF. The chain couples TRBV4 to TRBJ2-4, with TRBD2 matching over 9 bases. The observed sequence ends 1 residue before the CDR3 terminus, with the missing tail filled in from the germline J gene. Trimming at V came to 5 bases and at J to 5 bases, leaving 5 bases not matched to a gene. The CDR3 is made up of 14 amino acids. The germline V gene encodes CDR1 LGHDT and CDR2 YNNKQL (reference sequence).

This clone is labeled medium-sized. The genes and germline here are from mouse. The sequenced fragment ends 1 residue before the CDR3 boundary, so the rest is inferred from the germline J gene. The chain joins TRBV26 to TRBJ2-7; TRBD2 might be the D (5 bases). The CDR3 consists of 13 residues. The ends were cut back, 0 bases at V and 4 bases at J, with 7 bases in the middle. Germline assignment: CDR1 KGHPV and CDR2 FQNQEV (reference sequence). The CDR3 sequence: CASSLSLGYEQYF. The CDR3 DNA, read in part, is TGTGCCAGCAGTCTGTCGTTGGGGTATGAACAGTAC.

There are a few counts of this clone. Genes and germline come from the mouse. The CDR3 is cut off 1 residue early in the read; its end comes from the germline J gene. The rearrangement uses TRBV26 and TRBJ1-5; 7 bases line up with TRBD1. In germline, CDR1 is KGHPV, CDR2 FQNQEV (reference sequence). This CDR3 comprises 13 residues. V shed 4 bases and J 5 bases; nucleotides not matched to a gene: 2. CDR3 sequence reads: CASSHRGDQAPLF. CDR3 DNA (partial): TGTGCCAGCAGTCACAGGGGAGACCAGGCTCCGCTT.

Concerning this clone itself: Gene names and germline refer to mouse. The read terminates 1 residue before the CDR3 end, so the remaining end is supplied by the germline J gene. The chain recombines TRBV26 with TRBJ1-1; D is possibly TRBD1 (5 bases). The CDR3 is 14 residues long. With 2 bases removed from V and 3 bases from J, the gap between germline ends came to 10 bases. CDR1 and CDR2 from the germline V gene are KGHPV and FQNQEV (reference sequence). This chain's CDR3 is CASSLAGGYTEVFF. The CDR3 DNA, read in part, is TGTGCCAGCAGTCTGGCCGGGGGGTACACAGAAGTCTTC.

A few counts support this clone. Mouse gene names apply. The sequenced fragment ends 1 residue before the CDR3 boundary, so the rest is inferred from the germline J gene. The gene calls are TRBV29 and TRBJ2-7; 12 positions match TRBD2. There are 16 residues in the CDR3. The germline V gene encodes CDR1 MSHET and CDR2 SYDVDS. Trimming cost V 3 bases and J 0 bases; bases outside gene matches: 3. CDR3 in amino acids: CASSLGTGGFSYEQYF. CDR3 bases read: TGTGCTAGCAGTTTGGGGACTGGGGGGTTCTCCTATGAACAGTAC.

As for this clone: The genes and germline here are from mouse. The read halts 1 residue ahead of the CDR3 end, with the missing end drawn from the germline J gene. The gene calls are TRBV26 and TRBJ2-1; 8 bases fit TRBD1. The CDR3 contains 13 residues. Trimming cost V 4 bases and J 7 bases; bases outside gene matches: 3. Per the germline V gene, CDR1 is KGHPV and CDR2 is FQNQEV (reference sequence). CDR3 bases read: TGTGCCAGCAGTCGGGACAGGCGGGCTGAGCAGTTC. It specifies CASSRDRRAEQF. The entire CDR3 protein is CASSRDRRAEQFF. Filled out from reference TRBV26 and TRBJ2-1, the complete variable domain reads NSKVIQTPRYLVKGQGQKAKMRCIPEKGHPVVFWYQQNKNNEFKFLINFQNQEVLQQIDMTEKRFSAECPSNSPCSLEIQSSEAGDSALYLCASSRDRRAEQFFGPGTRLTVL.

As regards this clone: The gene symbols are mouse symbols. The sequence runs out 1 residue before the end of the CDR3; the remainder is reconstructed from the germline J gene. The chain links TRBV26 to TRBJ1-1; 9 bases fit TRBD1. The CDR3 sequence is 13 residues long. The germline CDR1 and CDR2 sequences are KGHPV and FQNQEV (reference sequence). The ends lost 6 bases at V and 2 bases at J; junction bases unmatched: 1. The CDR3 sequence is CASRQGANTEVFF. The DNA read from the CDR3 is TGTGCCAGCAGACAGGGGGCTAACACAGAAGTCTTC.

Notes on this clone: These gene names are mouse names. Read sequence stops 1 residue before the CDR3 end, and the germline J gene provides the missing end. The chain is built from TRBV15 and TRBJ2-1, with TRBD1 matching 9 bases. J was trimmed by 4 bases and V by 6 bases; bases with no gene match: 4. The germline V gene has CDR1 SGHND and CDR2 FRSKSL. This CDR3 has 14 residues. CDR3 DNA, as far as it was read: TGTGCCAGCAGGCCCGGGACAGGGTATGCTGAGCAGTTC. It codes for CASRPGTGYAEQF. The entire CDR3 is CASRPGTGYAEQFF.

Regarding this clone: The listed genes are named as in mouse. The sequence runs out 1 residue before the end of the CDR3; the remainder is reconstructed from the germline J gene. The chain links TRBV12-2 to TRBJ2-1; no clear D gene. Germline V gives CDR1 SGHLS, CDR2 HYDKME. The CDR3 sequence is 14 residues long. The V and J ends lost 0 bases and 1 base respectively, with 6 bases between them. Incomplete CDR3 DNA: TGTGCCAGCTCTCTCGGGCGGAACTATGCTGAGCAGTTC. Its protein product is CASSLGRNYAEQF. The CDR3 in its entirety is CASSLGRNYAEQFF.

This clone was observed once. The gene names given are mouse names. The missing CDR3 end, 1 residue past where the read stops, is filled in from the germline J gene. The V and J genes are TRBV26 and TRBJ1-1, with a tentative D call TRBD1 (5 bases). CDR1 and CDR2 from the germline V gene are KGHPV and FQNQEV (reference sequence). Trimming took 2 bases from V and 0 from J, leaving 7 bases between them. The CDR3 is 14 residues long. This CDR3 reads CASSLAGANTEVFF. The CDR3 DNA, read in part, is TGTGCCAGCAGTCTGGCGGGGGCAAACACAGAAGTCTTC.

As for this clone: Germline and genes: mouse. The sequence runs out 1 residue before the end of the CDR3; the remainder is reconstructed from the germline J gene. The chain has TRBV12-2 and TRBJ2-7; possible D gene TRBD1, 6 bases. The CDR3 runs 13 residues. From germline, CDR1 is SGHLS and CDR2 HYDKME. Trimming left V 3 bases short and J 3 bases short, with 11 bases between. The sequenced part of the CDR3 DNA is TGTGCCAGCTCTTACCGGGACAACTATGAACAGTAC. It is translated as CASSYRDNYEQY. The full CDR3 is CASSYRDNYEQYF.

This clone appeared a few times. Gene labels here are mouse ones. The CDR3 DNA, read in part, is TGTGCCAGCAGTACCGGCGATAACAACCAGGCTCCGCTT. Translation: CASSTGDNNQAPL. The entire CDR3 protein is CASSTGDNNQAPLF. The genes are TRBV19 and TRBJ1-5; D is uncertain. Coverage ceases 1 residue before the CDR3 finishes, and the germline J gene fills in the end. The CDR3 is made up of 14 amino acids. The germline V and J ends were trimmed by 3 bases and 0 bases, with 7 bases remaining between them. Germline V lookup: CDR1 FNHDT, CDR2 SITEND (reference sequence).

This clone has a handful of counts. Genes and germline come from the mouse. The CDR3 loop is CASSLFGTKISNERLFF. The covered CDR3 bases are TGTGCCAGCAGTCTGTTCGGGACAAAAATTTCCAACGAAAGATTATTT. The chain carries TRBV26 and TRBJ1-4, with D possibly matching TRBD1 (6 bases). With the read ending 1 residue before the CDR3 end, the germline J gene is used to fill in that end. The V and J ends lost 1 base and 0 bases respectively, with 12 bases between them. The CDR3 loop spans 17 amino acids. CDR1 is KGHPV and CDR2 is FQNQEV in the germline V gene (reference sequence).

In its sample, this clone ranks as medium-sized. Here the gene names and germline are mouse. The CDR3 goes on 1 residue after the read ends, and that part is filled in from the germline J gene. The genes are TRBV26 and TRBJ2-7; 11 bases line up with TRBD2. Germline V gives CDR1 KGHPV, CDR2 FQNQEV (reference sequence). Losses at the gene ends were 2 bases for V and 4 bases for J; bases not matched to a gene: 1. This CDR3 has 14 amino acids. CDR3 DNA (partial): TGTGCCAGCAGTCTGGGGGACTGGGGGTATGAACAGTAC. Translation: CASSLGDWGYEQY. The full CDR3 protein is CASSLGDWGYEQYF.

This clone is labeled as medium-sized. Genes here carry mouse names. The CDR3 end falls 1 residue outside the read, so it is completed with the germline J gene. This chain links TRBV3 with TRBJ2-7, with TRBD2 matching 11 bases. The CDR3 has 14 residues. Germline V gene sequence: CDR1 SNHLY, CDR2 FYNGKV (reference sequence). V dropped 4 bases and J dropped 7; count of bases not matched to a gene: 6. The part of the CDR3 DNA that was read is TGTGCCAGCAGCTCCGGGACTGGGGGACTGGAACAGTAC. The encoded protein is CASSSGTGGLEQY. The entire CDR3 sequence reads CASSSGTGGLEQYF. Full variable domain (outside the CDR3, taken from reference TRBV3 and TRBJ2-7): GPKVLQIPSHQIIDMGQMVTLNCDPVSNHLYFYWYKQILGQQMEFLVNFYNGKVMEKSKLFKDQFSVERPDGSYFTLKIQPTALEDSAVYFCASSSGTGGLEQYFGPGTRLTVL.

A remark on this clone: Germline and genes: mouse. The read comes to an end 1 residue before the CDR3 does, leaving the germline J gene to fill in the end. The chain carries TRBV26 and TRBJ1-4; 9 bases agree with TRBD1. Germline CDR1 is KGHPV and CDR2 is FQNQEV (reference sequence). The junction had 3 bases not matched to a gene; V was cut back by 6 bases and J by 1 base. This CDR3 region has 15 residues. The sequenced part of the CDR3 DNA is TGTGCCAGCAGCCGGACAGGGGCTTCCAACGAAAGATTATTT. Protein product: CASSRTGASNERLF. The full-length CDR3 reads as CASSRTGASNERLFF. Looking up the rest from reference TRBV26 and TRBJ1-4 gives the full variable domain: NSKVIQTPRYLVKGQGQKAKMRCIPEKGHPVVFWYQQNKNNEFKFLINFQNQEVLQQIDMTEKRFSAECPSNSPCSLEIQSSEAGDSALYLCASSRTGASNERLFFGHGTKLSVL.

In its sample, this clone ranks as large. Gene names are the mouse ones. Coverage ceases 1 residue before the CDR3 finishes, and the germline J gene fills in the end. The J gene is TRBJ2-7, the V gene TRBV15, with 10 nucleotides matching TRBD1. Germline V CDR1 and CDR2: SGHND, FRSKSL. The V gene end was trimmed by 6 bases and the J gene end by 0 bases; junction bases not matched to a gene: 2. The CDR3 sequence is 14 residues long. CDR3: CASRDRGSSYEQYF. CDR3 bases read: TGTGCCAGCAGGGACAGGGGGTCCTCCTATGAACAGTAC.

On this clone itself: Gene names refer to mouse genes. The read ends 1 residue before the CDR3 terminus; that terminus is restored from the germline J gene. The chain is built from TRBV15 and TRBJ2-1; D not resolved. V dropped 2 bases and J dropped 1 base, with 6 bases sitting between them. CDR1 is SGHND, CDR2 FRSKSL, per germline. The CDR3 is 14 amino acids. The CDR3 region is CASSLNRNYAEQFF. CDR3 DNA (partial): TGTGCCAGCAGTTTAAACAGAAACTATGCTGAGCAGTTC.

Worth noting for this clone: Gene names denote mouse genes. The read gets to within 1 residue of the CDR3 end, and the germline J gene fills in the rest. The rearrangement joins TRBV3 to TRBJ1-1; D is uncertain. The V gene lost 2 bases and the J gene lost 0 bases, with 7 bases spanning the gap. The CDR3 has 14 residues. Germline V gene sequence: CDR1 SNHLY, CDR2 FYNGKV (reference sequence). CDR3 protein: CASSLNIANTEVFF. The DNA read from the CDR3 is TGTGCCAGCAGCTTAAACATTGCAAACACAGAAGTCTTC. Together with reference TRBV3 and TRBJ1-1, the CDR3 gives the full variable domain: GPKVLQIPSHQIIDMGQMVTLNCDPVSNHLYFYWYKQILGQQMEFLVNFYNGKVMEKSKLFKDQFSVERPDGSYFTLKIQPTALEDSAVYFCASSLNIANTEVFFGKGTRLTVV.

About this clone: Gene names denote mouse genes. The read halts 1 residue ahead of the CDR3 end, with the missing end drawn from the germline J gene. This chain links TRBV26 with TRBJ2-1; D ambiguous. In germline, CDR1 is KGHPV, CDR2 FQNQEV (reference sequence). The ends were cut back, 3 bases at V and 0 bases at J, with 9 bases in the middle. This CDR3 spans 15 amino acids. Partial CDR3 DNA: TGTGCCAGCAGTCTAGAGAGAAATAACTATGCTGAGCAGTTC. Residues: CASSLERNNYAEQF. The full CDR3 protein reads CASSLERNNYAEQFF.

A remark on this clone: Gene names and germline refer to mouse. Read coverage stops 1 residue before the CDR3 terminus; the germline J gene supplies the remainder. The chain uses TRBV29 and TRBJ2-7; 7 bases match TRBD1. The V segment lost 4 bases and the J segment 2 bases; nucleotides outside the gene matches: 2. This CDR3 comprises 13 residues. Germline V gene lookup returns CDR1 MSHET and CDR2 SYDVDS. This chain's CDR3 is CASSWGTAYEQYF. The sequenced part of the CDR3 DNA is TGTGCTAGCAGTTGGGGGACAGCCTATGAACAGTAC.